This T cell receptor beta chain was recovered during a study of CD8 T cells in Susac syndrome. Germline assignment: CDR1 PRHDT and CDR2 FYEKMQ (reference sequence). Trimming took 5 bases from V and 4 from J; bases not matched to a gene: 9. This CDR3 has 15 amino acids. RNA was extracted with the RNeasy kit, and a quantity of roughly 0.5 to 1 ug was reverse transcribed using random hexamers. Amplification of the TCR beta CDR3 was carried out by immunoSEQ multiplex PCR, which spanned a total of 54 Vbeta and 13 Jbeta segments. Via MiXCR, TCRdb re-called the immunoSEQ multiplex PCR reads, giving one row per CDR3 protein. This table holds about 130,000 distinct CDR3 sequences, approximately 96% found once. CD8+ and CD4+ T cells taken from blood had their TCR beta sequenced.

The sequenced sample was CD8+ T cells from PBMCs. This sequence joins TRBV13 and TRBJ1-1, with 8 bases identical to TRBD1. The clonotype comes from a human donor with Susac syndrome. The CDR3 here is CASSAGQGSSTEAFF. The CDR3 DNA follows: TGTGCCAGCAGCGCCGGACAGGGCTCCTCCACTGAAGCTTTCTTT. Together with reference TRBV13 and TRBJ1-1, the CDR3 gives the full variable domain: AAGVIQSPRHLIKEKRETATLKCYPIPRHDTVYWYQQGPGQDPQFLISFYEKMQSDKGSIPDRFSAQQFSDYHSELNMSSLELGDSALYFCASSAGQGSSTEAFFGQGTRLTVV.